These 12 T cell receptor beta chains were sequenced from one sample in a study of early T cells in non-severe SARS-CoV-2 infection. TCRdb re-called the 5' RACE reads with MiXCR, one entry per CDR3 protein. The repertoire consists of roughly 70,000 distinct CDR3 sequences, with over 20% occurring once and the leading ten covering 15% to 20%. The sequencing used whole blood, collected at baseline. The receptor source for this set is an adult who was a healthcare worker with PCR-confirmed SARS-CoV-2 infection or an uninfected control (not recorded which).

This clonotype came up a few times. The gene calls are TRBV15 and TRBJ2-3, with D possibly TRBD2 on 6 matching bases. Trimming removed 5 bases from V and 3 bases from J, with 12 bases in between. From germline, CDR1 is LNHNV and CDR2 YYDKDF (reference sequence). CDR3 size: 14 residues. The CDR3 is CATSRDSTTDTQYF. The CDR3 DNA follows: TGTGCCACCAGCCGGGACTCAACGACAGATACGCAGTATTTT. The variable domain in full, with the rest retrieved from reference TRBV15 and TRBJ2-3, is DAMVIQNPRYQVTQFGKPVTLSCSQTLNHNVMYWYQQKSSQAPKLLFHYYDKDFNNEADTPDNFQSRRPNTSFCFLDIRSPGLGDTAMYLCATSRDSTTDTQYFGPGTRLTVL.

V and J are TRBV19 and TRBJ2-5, with a possible D match to TRBD2 (5 bases). V gave up 5 bases and J gave up 5 bases, with 12 bases separating them. From germline, CDR1 is LNHDA and CDR2 SQIVND (reference sequence). The CDR3 has 13 amino acids. The chain's CDR3 is CASSSARGETQYF. The DNA of the CDR3 is TGTGCCAGTAGTTCGGCTCGAGGGGAGACCCAGTACTTC. The whole variable domain, remainder taken from reference TRBV19 and TRBJ2-5, is DGGITQSPKYLFRKEGQNVTLSCEQNLNHDAMYWYRQDPGQGLRLIYYSQIVNDFQKGDIAEGYSVSREKKESFPLTVTSAQKNPTAFYLCASSSARGETQYFGPGTRLLVL.

J is TRBJ1-1 and V is TRBV14; 10 bases align to TRBD1. V was pared by 9 bases and J by 8 bases, with 12 bases of the junction left unmatched. The CDR3 consists of 14 residues. CDR1 is SGHDN, CDR2 FVKESK, per germline. The CDR3 nucleotides read TGTGCCAGGGTAGAGAGGGGACAGGGGAGCGAAGCTTTCTTT. Amino acids: CARVERGQGSEAFF.

This clonotype was seen only a few times. J is TRBJ1-2 and V is TRBV2; no firm D call. Germline V gives CDR1 SNHLY, CDR2 FYNNEI. The CDR3 has 12 amino acids. V dropped 7 bases and J dropped 1 base, with 7 bases sitting between them. The CDR3 nucleotides are TGTGCCAGCATGAGGGATAACTATGGCTACACCTTC. It codes for CASMRDNYGYTF.

CDR3 bases: TGTGCCAGCAGCTTTACTACTAGTACAGTAGAGACCCAGTACTTC. Translation: CASSFTTSTVETQYF. The rearrangement uses TRBV5-4 and TRBJ2-5; maybe TRBD2 (5 bases). Trimming cost V 2 bases and J 4 bases, with 15 bases left between them. This CDR3 comprises 15 residues. Per the germline V gene, CDR1 is SGHNT and CDR2 is YYREEE (reference sequence).

The sample holds a few counts of this clonotype. V and J are TRBV6-2 or TRBV6-3 and TRBJ2-4; D gene ambiguous. This CDR3 has 16 amino acids. Germline V gene sequence: CDR1 MNHEY, CDR2 SVGEGT. V lost 10 bases and J 0 bases, leaving 19 bases between the germline ends. The CDR3 region has the DNA TGTGCCATTAGCCTACCCGGGCTTCTAGCCAAAAACATTCAGTACTTC. Protein sequence: CAISLPGLLAKNIQYF.

The chain is built from TRBV10-3 and TRBJ2-4; D is undetermined. CDR3 size: 14 residues. The germline V and J ends were trimmed by 3 bases and 10 bases, with 16 bases remaining between them. Germline V CDR1 and CDR2: ENHRY, SYGVKD. CDR3 bases: TGTGCCATCAGTGAAAATTCCAAAGACGGGATTCAGTACTTC. Translation gives CAISENSKDGIQYF.

The CDR3 is CASSPAGQGGYTF. Written as DNA, the CDR3 is TGTGCCAGCAGCCCAGCTGGACAGGGAGGCTACACCTTC. This chain joins TRBV12-3 or TRBV12-4 and TRBJ1-2, with 8 nucleotides matching TRBD1. The CDR3 contains 13 residues. Trimming at V came to 6 bases and at J to 8 bases, leaving 8 bases not matched to a gene.

A few counts support this clonotype. The V and J genes are TRBV6-6 and TRBJ2-3, with D perhaps matching TRBD2 (6 bases). This CDR3 is built from 17 residues. V was clipped by 2 bases and J by 0 bases, with 15 bases between them. The V gene's germline CDR1 is MNHNY and CDR2 SVGAGI (reference sequence). DNA for the CDR3: TGTGCCAGCAGTTACCCGATCTTAGCGGAAAGCACAGATACGCAGTATTTT. Its protein product is CASSYPILAESTDTQYF.

V and J are TRBV7-9 and TRBJ1-1; possibly TRBD1 for D (5 bases). Germline V lookup: CDR1 SEHNR, CDR2 FQNEAQ (reference sequence). This CDR3 is 15 amino acids long. Trimming pared 2 bases from V and 1 base from J, leaving 11 bases between. The CDR3 sequence: CASSLKGVSNTEAFF. The CDR3 coding sequence is TGTGCCAGCAGCTTAAAAGGGGTCTCGAACACTGAAGCTTTCTTT.

This clonotype was seen more than once but under ten times. The chain joins TRBV27 to TRBJ2-7; 10 positions match TRBD1. V was clipped by 5 bases and J by 7 bases; unmatched bases: 14. From germline, CDR1 is MNHEY and CDR2 SMNVEV (reference sequence). The CDR3 is made up of 16 amino acids. The CDR3 coding sequence is TGTGCCAGCAGTCGTGAGACCGGGACAGGGGTCGGTGAGCAGTACTTC. It codes for CASSRETGTGVGEQYF.

This clonotype was found a few times. V usage is TRBV6-6 and J usage is TRBJ1-2, with 8 bases that match TRBD1. V was pared by 2 bases and J by 4 bases, with 3 bases of the junction left unmatched. This CDR3 has 14 residues. The germline gives CDR1 MNHNY, CDR2 SVGAGI (reference sequence). CDR3 nucleotide sequence: TGTGCCAGCAGTTACCAGGACAGGGCCTATGGCTACACCTTC. Its translation: CASSYQDRAYGYTF.